A selection of T cell receptor beta chains follows, all from one sample in a study of cytomegalovirus exposure and HLA in healthy donors. The table came from immunoSEQ multiplex PCR; TCRdb's copy has only in-frame clones and leaves some out. The sample lists about 200,000 clones, around 79% occurring once. Sequences were obtained from PBMCs. The receptors originated from a male donor in good health and CMV-seropositive. CDR3s include the opening cysteine and the closing phenylalanine or tryptophan. D genes are given only for firm matches. Expanded clones are given a class, and other clones once, few, many or no size at all.

abundance,v_gene,d_gene,j_gene,CDR3nt,CDR3aa
.,TRBV19,.,TRBJ2-3,TGTGCAACGGGGGTACGGAGTTCCACAGATACGCAGTATTTT,CATGVRSSTDTQYF
once,TRBV19,TRBD2,TRBJ2-7,TGTGCCAGTAGTTCTTTAGCGGGAGCCTCCTACGAGCAGTACTTC,CASSSLAGASYEQYF
.,TRBV29-1,TRBD2,TRBJ2-1,TGCAGCGTTGAAGTGGCGGGAGGGCGGGAGAGGAACAATGAGCAGTTCTTC,CSVEVAGGRERNNEQFF
.,TRBV29-1,TRBD2,TRBJ2-3,TGCAGCGTGAGGGAGGGCGCCTTCACAGATACGCAGTATTTT,CSVREGAFTDTQYF
.,TRBV7-3,TRBD2,TRBJ2-7,TGTGCCAGCAGCCCGGCGGCGGGAGACTACGAGCAGTACTTC,CASSPAAGDYEQYF
.,TRBV2,TRBD1,TRBJ2-5,TGTGCCAGCAGTGAAGGCCCCGGGACAGACAGAGGCCGGCAGTACTTC,CASSEGPGTDRGRQYF
.,TRBV7-3,TRBD2,TRBJ2-1,TGTGCCAGCAGCTTATCTGGGACTAGCCCAAAGTTCTTC,CASSLSGTSPKFF
.,TRBV30,TRBD1,TRBJ2-7,TGTGCCTGGAGAGGGGGCGGGACAGGCGAGCAGTACTTC,CAWRGGGTGEQYF
few,TRBV2,.,TRBJ2-3,TGTGCCAGCATCGTTGCGGAGGGGCGGGCAGATACGCAGTATTTT,CASIVAEGRADTQYF
few,TRBV30,TRBD1,TRBJ1-5,TGTGCCTGGAGTGCAACGACAGGGGGACAGCCCCAGCATTTT,CAWSATTGGQPQHF
.,TRBV2,TRBD2,TRBJ2-2,TGTGCCAGCAGTAGGACTAGCGGAGACACCGGGGAGCTGTTTTTT,CASSRTSGDTGELFF